This T cell receptor (beta chain) was sequenced for a study of blood T cell repertoires in COVID-19. Study-level background: The United States, Italy and Spain were the sources of the acute and convalescent COVID-19 samples. T cells, B-cell-depleted T cells, or PBMCs supplied cDNA or gDNA.

How the authors handled the data: By means of reference gene primer amplification, nucleated cell counts were estimated. TCRdb keeps only in-frame clones here, not all; method: immunoSEQ multiplex PCR. V and J calls and clone size are given by that table; D and trimming were obtained from the DNA. The table shows some 300,000 clones, with about 91% occurring only once. Germline CDR1 is SNHLY and CDR2 is FYNNEI. Germline trimming cut 9 bases from V and 5 bases from J; bases unmatched to any gene: 12. CDR3 length: 14 residues. This receptor was taken from a young woman who had recovered from COVID-19. J is TRBJ1-2 and V is TRBV2, with 7 bases identical to TRBD1. Sequenced material: peripheral blood. CDR3 protein: CARRQGVDPYGYTF. CDR3 nucleotide sequence: TGTGCCAGAAGACAGGGAGTCGATCCTTATGGCTACACCTTC.